The 19 T cell receptor beta chains in this list originate from one sample, sequenced in a study of T-cell reconstitution after alpha-beta-depleted transplantation in children (dated by TCRdb to the mid-2010s). The protocol used for the library was PCR. TCRdb lists the instrument as Illumina HiSeq 2500. To normalize quantification of the TCRbeta repertoire, the TCR libraries were built with molecular barcoding that relied on unique molecular identifiers. TCRdb reprocessing: public reads trimmed at Q25 with fastp, clones called with MiXCR, in-frame beta chains kept. All rows with the same CDR3 protein become a single entry with the most common DNA and genes. The sample records 190,000 or so distinct CDR3 sequences, about 6.3% of which are singletons. The leading ten clones occupy around 3% of the sample. The specimen comprised PBMCs from the stem cell graft donor, sampled from the stem cell graft. The source is a human donor who donated a stem cell graft to a child with Wiskott-Aldrich syndrome.

The table lists this clonotype with many counts. J is TRBJ1-1 and V is TRBV20-1, with D perhaps TRBD1 (6 bases). Looked up from germline, CDR1 is DFQATT and CDR2 is SNEGSKA (reference sequence). The CDR3 runs 12 residues. The CDR3 loop reads CRLGGKGTEAFF. CDR3 DNA sequence: TGCAGGCTAGGGGGAAAGGGCACTGAAGCTTTCTTT.

The table lists this clonotype with many counts. The rearrangement links TRBV6-1 to TRBJ2-5; no clear D gene. Germline CDR1 MNHNS, CDR2 SASEGT. CDR3 length: 14 residues. Trimming took 6 bases from V and 4 from J, leaving 15 bases between them. CDR3 DNA sequence: TGTGCCAGCAGCGATGGACGGACGGTAGAGACCCAGTACTTC. Its protein is CASSDGRTVETQYF.

The CDR3 is CASSQDGGGSNQPQHF. CDR3 DNA sequence: TGCGCCAGCAGCCAAGACGGGGGAGGGTCCAATCAGCCCCAGCATTTT. The chain uses TRBV4-1 and TRBJ1-5, with D perhaps TRBD1 (5 bases). This CDR3 has 16 amino acids. Germline V gene sequence: CDR1 MGHRA, CDR2 YSYEKL. Trimming removed 0 bases from V and 3 bases from J, with 12 bases in between.

This chain uses TRBV9 with TRBJ2-5; 11 nucleotides align to TRBD2. The germline CDR1 and CDR2 sequences are SGDLS and YYNGEE. The CDR3 is 20 residues long. With V trimmed by 5 bases and J by 1 base, 19 bases remained unmatched. The CDR3 sequence: CASRKESGELAGVIQETQYF. DNA of the CDR3: TGTGCCAGCAGAAAAGAGTCAGGCGAACTAGCGGGGGTGATCCAAGAGACCCAGTACTTC.

This clonotype has at least ten counts. V is TRBV4-2 and J is TRBJ2-7; no reliable D call. The V gene's germline CDR1 is LGHNA and CDR2 YNFKEQ. V was cut by 0 bases and J by 3 bases, with 12 bases left in between. The CDR3 is made up of 15 amino acids. The CDR3 protein is CASSQDSTGNYEQYF. The CDR3 coding sequence is TGTGCCAGCAGCCAAGATAGTACGGGCAACTACGAGCAGTACTTC.

This clonotype was observed a single time. The chain is built from TRBV10-3 and TRBJ2-3; D is possibly TRBD1 or TRBD2 (5 bases each). V was pared by 7 bases and J by 0 bases, with 14 bases between. From germline, CDR1 is ENHRY and CDR2 SYGVKD. The CDR3 contains 15 residues. CDR3 DNA: TGTGCCATCACCCGGGGCGAAGATAGCACAGATACGCAGTATTTT. It codes for CAITRGEDSTDTQYF.

This clonotype was seen many times. The chain employs TRBV20-1 and TRBJ2-3, with 10 bases fitting TRBD2. CDR3 size: 16 residues. Trimming took 1 base from V and 4 from J; bases not matched to a gene: 8. Germline CDR1 and CDR2: DFQATT and SNEGSKA (reference sequence). This chain's CDR3 is CSARGQASGSPDTQYF. The CDR3 DNA sequence: TGCAGTGCTAGAGGTCAGGCTAGCGGGAGTCCAGATACGCAGTATTTT.

This clonotype was detected a few times. The V call is TRBV23-1, the J call TRBJ2-7; a weak D match, TRBD1 (5 bases). TRBV23-1 is labeled an ORF, and its function is uncertain. The CDR3 consists of 16 residues. V was trimmed by 10 bases and J by 0 bases, leaving 22 bases between them. The CDR3 protein is CATQKGQAEISYEQYF. The CDR3 bases are TGCGCCACCCAGAAGGGGCAGGCCGAGATCTCCTACGAGCAGTACTTC.

Many counts were recorded for this clonotype. The chain recombines TRBV7-9 with TRBJ2-7; D gene uncertain. Looked up from germline, CDR1 is SEHNR and CDR2 is FQNEAQ (reference sequence). This CDR3 comprises 13 residues. Trimming removed 3 bases at V and 0 bases at J, with 6 bases between. The chain's CDR3 is CASSFRLSYEQYF. CDR3 in DNA: TGTGCCAGCAGCTTTAGACTCTCCTACGAGCAGTACTTC.

A few counts support this clonotype. The J gene is TRBJ2-2, the V gene TRBV19; 8 bases fit TRBD2. This CDR3 contains 14 residues. J lost 6 bases, V lost 6 bases, and 6 bases had no gene match. From germline, CDR1 is LNHDA and CDR2 SQIVND (reference sequence). In DNA, the CDR3 is TGTGCCAGTAGCCAGCGGGGGACGGCCGGGGAGCTGTTTTTT. Encoded protein: CASSQRGTAGELFF.

This clonotype was counted ten times or more. The chain links TRBV6-5 to TRBJ2-1; 12 bases agree with TRBD2. Germline V lookup: CDR1 MNHEY, CDR2 SVGAGI. V lost 2 bases, J lost 0 bases, and 5 bases stayed unmatched. The CDR3 totals 18 residues. CDR3: CASSYGLAGGSSYNEQFF. In nucleotides, the CDR3 is TGTGCCAGCAGTTACGGGCTAGCGGGGGGGAGCTCCTACAATGAGCAGTTCTTC.

This clonotype was recorded many times. The chain has TRBV12-3 or TRBV12-4 and TRBJ1-6; perhaps TRBD1 as D (5 bases). The V gene lost 3 bases and the J gene lost 8 bases, with 14 bases spanning the gap. The CDR3 contains 15 residues. The CDR3 here is CASSLWDFEDSPLHF. CDR3 DNA: TGTGCCAGCAGTTTGTGGGACTTCGAGGATTCACCCCTCCACTTT.

This clonotype occurred many times. V is TRBV20-1 and J is TRBJ2-7; no firm D call. Germline CDR1 and CDR2: DFQATT and SNEGSKA (reference sequence). The CDR3 covers 13 residues. V was shortened by 0 bases and J by 3 bases, with 9 bases between the two germline ends. CDR3 region: CSARDRPSYEQYF. The CDR3 nucleotides read TGCAGTGCTAGAGATCGTCCCAGCTACGAGCAGTACTTC.

This clonotype was counted at least ten times. One end of the junction is discordant with germline, which a read error may explain. This chain links TRBV12-3 or TRBV12-4 with TRBJ1-6, with D unclear. The CDR3 length is 14 residues. The CDR3 reads CASSLGQYNSPLHF. The CDR3 DNA reads TGCGCCAGCAGCTTGGGCCAGTATAATTCACCCCTCCACTTT.

This clonotype was seen repeatedly, ten times or more. The genes are TRBV20-1 and TRBJ2-1; the match to TRBD2 covers 8 bases. The J segment lost 2 bases and the V segment lost 4 bases, leaving 1 base of the junction unmatched. The CDR3 extends over 13 amino acids. Germline CDR1 DFQATT, CDR2 SNEGSKA (reference sequence). The CDR3 sequence is CSANGGAYNEQFF. The DNA for the CDR3 is TGCAGTGCTAACGGGGGGGCCTACAATGAGCAGTTCTTC.

At least ten counts were recorded for this clonotype. This rearrangement joins TRBV25-1 to TRBJ2-5; D tentatively fits TRBD1 or TRBD2 (5 bases each). This CDR3 has 13 amino acids. Germline CDR1 is MGHDK and CDR2 is SYGVNS. The V end was cut by 1 base, the J end by 5 bases, with 8 bases between. The CDR3 DNA reads TGTGCCAGCAGTGAATTCGGGGCGGAGACCCAGTACTTC. Its protein is CASSEFGAETQYF. The whole variable domain, remainder taken from reference TRBV25-1 and TRBJ2-5, is EADIYQTPRYLVIGTGKKITLECSQTMGHDKMYWYQQDPGMELHLIHYSYGVNSTEKGDLSSESTVSRIRTEHFPLTLESARPSHTSQYLCASSEFGAETQYFGPGTRLLVL.

This clonotype was seen many times. This chain connects TRBV7-2 to TRBJ1-1, with TRBD1 matching over 9 bases. This CDR3 contains 14 residues. V shed 5 bases, J shed 8 bases, and the junction held 9 bases outside the gene matches. Germline CDR1 and CDR2: SGHTA and FQGNSA. CDR3 loop: CASSAHRGLSEAFF. DNA for the CDR3: TGTGCCAGCAGCGCCCACAGGGGGCTTTCCGAAGCTTTCTTT. The full variable domain, completed using reference TRBV7-2 and TRBJ1-1, is GAGVSQSPSNKVTEKGKDVELRCDPISGHTALYWYRQSLGQGLEFLIYFQGNSAPDKSGLPSDRFSAERTGGSVSTLTIQRTQQEDSAVYLCASSAHRGLSEAFFGQGTRLTVV.

This chain connects TRBV20-1 to TRBJ2-5, with D hard to call. CDR1 and CDR2 from the germline V gene are DFQATT and SNEGSKA (reference sequence). Trimming took off 0 bases at V and 4 bases at J, with 6 bases between the two ends. The CDR3 sequence is 12 residues long. CDR3 DNA: TGCAGTGCTAGAGATCAAGGAGAGACCCAGTACTTC. The encoded protein is CSARDQGETQYF.

The CDR3 DNA follows: TGTGCCAGCAGTTGGATGGGCACCGGGGAGCTGTTTTTT. Translating gives CASSWMGTGELFF. This rearrangement joins TRBV27 to TRBJ2-2, with D hard to call. The germline CDR1 and CDR2 sequences are MNHEY and SMNVEV (reference sequence). Trimming took 4 bases from V and 4 from J, leaving 7 bases between them. The CDR3 is made up of 13 amino acids.